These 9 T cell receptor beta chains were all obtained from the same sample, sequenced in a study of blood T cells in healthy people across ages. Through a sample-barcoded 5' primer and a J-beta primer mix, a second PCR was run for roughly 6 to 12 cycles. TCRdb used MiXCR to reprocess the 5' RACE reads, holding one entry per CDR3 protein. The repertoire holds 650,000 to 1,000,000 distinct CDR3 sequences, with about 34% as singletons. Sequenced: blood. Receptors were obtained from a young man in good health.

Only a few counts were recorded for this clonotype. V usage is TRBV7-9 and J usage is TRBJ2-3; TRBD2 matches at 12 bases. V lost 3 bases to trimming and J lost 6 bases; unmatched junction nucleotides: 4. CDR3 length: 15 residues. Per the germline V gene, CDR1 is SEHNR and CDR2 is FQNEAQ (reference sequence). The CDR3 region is CASSFIGLAGDTQYF. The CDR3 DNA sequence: TGTGCCAGCAGCTTTATTGGACTAGCGGGGGATACGCAGTATTTT. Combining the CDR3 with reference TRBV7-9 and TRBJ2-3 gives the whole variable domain DTGVSQNPRHKITKRGQNVTFRCDPISEHNRLYWYRQTLGQGPEFLTYFQNEAQLEKSRLLSDRFSAERPKGSFSTLEIQRTEQGDSAMYLCASSFIGLAGDTQYFGPGTRLTVL.

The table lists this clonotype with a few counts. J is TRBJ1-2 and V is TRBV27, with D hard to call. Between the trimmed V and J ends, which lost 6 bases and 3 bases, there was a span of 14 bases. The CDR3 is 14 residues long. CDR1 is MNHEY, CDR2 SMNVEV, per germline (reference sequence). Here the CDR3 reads CASSPQDPYYGYTF. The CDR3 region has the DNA TGTGCCAGCAGCCCCCAGGATCCCTACTATGGCTACACCTTC.

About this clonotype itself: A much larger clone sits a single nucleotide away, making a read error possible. In DNA form, the CDR3 reads TGTGCCACCAGCAGAGATCCAGGGTTCGAGCAGTACTTC. It is translated as CATSRDPGFEQYF. This rearrangement joins TRBV15 to TRBJ2-5, with a tentative D call TRBD1 (5 bases). Near its end, the DNA agrees better with TRBJ2-7, so the J call may be wrong. CDR1 and CDR2 (germline): LNHNV, YYDKDF (reference sequence). The CDR3 spans 13 residues.

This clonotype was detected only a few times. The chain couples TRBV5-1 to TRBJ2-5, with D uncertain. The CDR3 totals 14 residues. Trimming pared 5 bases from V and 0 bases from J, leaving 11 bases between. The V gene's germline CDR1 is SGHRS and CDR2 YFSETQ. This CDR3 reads CASSVATYQETQYF. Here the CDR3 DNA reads TGCGCCAGCAGTGTAGCTACCTACCAAGAGACCCAGTACTTC. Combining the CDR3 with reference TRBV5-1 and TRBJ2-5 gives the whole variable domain KAGVTQTPRYLIKTRGQQVTLSCSPISGHRSVSWYQQTPGQGLQFLFEYFSETQRNKGNFPGRFSGRQFSNSRSEMNVSTLELGDSALYLCASSVATYQETQYFGPGTRLLVL.

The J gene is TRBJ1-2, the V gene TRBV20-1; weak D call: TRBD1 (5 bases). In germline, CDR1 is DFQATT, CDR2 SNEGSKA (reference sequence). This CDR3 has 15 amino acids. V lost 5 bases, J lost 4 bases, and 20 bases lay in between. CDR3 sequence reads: CSASPAGGEAYGYTF. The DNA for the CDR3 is TGCAGTGCTTCCCCAGCGGGGGGGGAGGCCTATGGCTACACCTTC.

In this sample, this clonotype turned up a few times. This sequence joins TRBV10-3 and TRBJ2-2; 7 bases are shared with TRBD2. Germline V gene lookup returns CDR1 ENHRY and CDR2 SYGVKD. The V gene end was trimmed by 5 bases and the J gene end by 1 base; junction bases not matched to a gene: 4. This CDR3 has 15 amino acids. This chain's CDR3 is CAISSASGNTGELFF. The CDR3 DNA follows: TGTGCCATCAGTTCGGCTAGCGGGAACACCGGGGAGCTGTTTTTT.

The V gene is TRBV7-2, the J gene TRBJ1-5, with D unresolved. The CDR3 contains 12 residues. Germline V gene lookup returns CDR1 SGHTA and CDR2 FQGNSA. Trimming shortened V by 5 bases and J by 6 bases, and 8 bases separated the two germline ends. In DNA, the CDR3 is TGTGCCAGCAGCCCCCCGTTTCAGCCCCAGCATTTT. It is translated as CASSPPFQPQHF.

The chain's CDR3 is CASSKYYSREETQYF. In nucleotides, the CDR3 is TGTGCCAGTAGTAAATATTATTCGAGGGAAGAGACCCAGTACTTC. The chain employs TRBV19 and TRBJ2-5; a weak D match, TRBD2 (5 bases). The CDR3 is made up of 15 amino acids. Germline lookup yields CDR1 LNHDA and CDR2 SQIVND (reference sequence). The germline V and J ends were trimmed by 4 bases and 3 bases, with 15 bases remaining between them.

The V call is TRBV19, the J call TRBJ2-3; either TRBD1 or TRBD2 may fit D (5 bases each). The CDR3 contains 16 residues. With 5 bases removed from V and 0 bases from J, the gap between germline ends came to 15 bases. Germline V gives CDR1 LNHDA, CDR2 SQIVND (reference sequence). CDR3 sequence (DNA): TGTGCCAGTAGTCCTCGAGGGGCAGCTAGCACAGATACGCAGTATTTT. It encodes CASSPRGAASTDTQYF.